This TCR beta chain was retrieved from a study of immune heterogeneity within non-small cell lung tumors. Study-wide context: The composition of the tumors was several squamous cell carcinomas, fewer than 13 non-squamous carcinomas and 1 not otherwise specified.

Germline loops: CDR1 MNHEY, CDR2 SMNVEV (reference sequence). The ends were cut back, 6 bases at V and 0 bases at J, with 9 bases in the middle. This CDR3 has 14 amino acids. Bulk tumor genomic DNA was the template, and each sample received about 600 ng. Multiple biopsies spaced far apart were taken from each primary tumor during surgery. Their non-small cell lung cancer was newly diagnosed and untreated, and the patients underwent curative surgery. By sample fraction, this clonotype is medium-sized. The TCR beta CDR3 region underwent multiplex PCR amplification with 32 V and 13 J primers. TCRdb fed the multiplex PCR reads into MiXCR, producing one record per CDR3 protein. The sample contains 20,000 or so distinct CDR3 sequences, 25% to 30% of which appear only once.

This clonotype originated in a man aged 35-49 years with non-small cell lung cancer. Source material: lung tumor tissue. V gene TRBV27 combines with J gene TRBJ1-5; D gene uncertain. The CDR3 DNA sequence: TGTGCCAGCAGCAAACACCCTAGCAATCAGCCCCAGCATTTT. Translated: CASSKHPSNQPQHF.